This T cell receptor beta chain was sequenced during a study of control samples from healthy donors and cancer patients. This table comes from immunoSEQ multiplex PCR, and its TCRdb copy is limited to in-frame clones, with some not included. The profile shows 120,000 or so clones, roughly 84% of them singletons. The germline gives CDR1 SGHDT, CDR2 YYEEEE. Trimming left V 4 bases short and J 9 bases short, with 11 bases between. This CDR3 is 12 amino acids long. Sequencing was carried out using blood. The chain combines TRBV5-6 with TRBJ2-1; D unresolved. The source of this sequence is a man aged 35 to 55 in good health. CDR3 sequence (DNA): TGTGCCAGCAGCCCGGTAATGGGTGAGCAGTTCTTC. This gives the protein CASSPVMGEQFF.